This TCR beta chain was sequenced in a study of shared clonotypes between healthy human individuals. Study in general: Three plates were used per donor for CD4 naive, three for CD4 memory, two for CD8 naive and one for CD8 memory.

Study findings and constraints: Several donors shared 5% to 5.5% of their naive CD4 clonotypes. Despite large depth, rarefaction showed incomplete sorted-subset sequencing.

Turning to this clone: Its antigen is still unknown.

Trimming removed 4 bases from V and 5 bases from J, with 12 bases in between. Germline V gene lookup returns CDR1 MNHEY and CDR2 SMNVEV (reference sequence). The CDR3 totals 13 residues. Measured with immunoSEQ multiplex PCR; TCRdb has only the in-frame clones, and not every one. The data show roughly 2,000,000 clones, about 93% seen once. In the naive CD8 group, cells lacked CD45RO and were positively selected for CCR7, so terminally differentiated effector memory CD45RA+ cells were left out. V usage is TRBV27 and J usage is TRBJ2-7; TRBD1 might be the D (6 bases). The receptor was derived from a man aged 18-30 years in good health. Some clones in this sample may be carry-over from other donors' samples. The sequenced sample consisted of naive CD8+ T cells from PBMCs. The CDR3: CASSYSGVNEQYF. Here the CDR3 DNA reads TGTGCCAGCAGTTACTCAGGGGTTAACGAGCAGTACTTC.